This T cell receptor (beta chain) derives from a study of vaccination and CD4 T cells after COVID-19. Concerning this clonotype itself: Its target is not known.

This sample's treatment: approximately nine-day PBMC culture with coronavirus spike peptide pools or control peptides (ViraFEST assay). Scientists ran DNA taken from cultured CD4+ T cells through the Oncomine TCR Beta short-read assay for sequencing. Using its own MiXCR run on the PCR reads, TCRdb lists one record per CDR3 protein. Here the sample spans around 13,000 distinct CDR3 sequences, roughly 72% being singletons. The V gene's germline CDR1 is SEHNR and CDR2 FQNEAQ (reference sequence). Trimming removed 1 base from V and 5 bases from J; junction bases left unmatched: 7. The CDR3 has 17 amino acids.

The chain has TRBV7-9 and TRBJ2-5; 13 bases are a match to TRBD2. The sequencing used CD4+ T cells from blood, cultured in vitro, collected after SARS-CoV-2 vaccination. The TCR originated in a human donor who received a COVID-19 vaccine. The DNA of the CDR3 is TGTGCCAGCAGCTTAGGGGCAGGGACTAGCGGGACGGAGACCCAGTACTTC. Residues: CASSLGAGTSGTETQYF.